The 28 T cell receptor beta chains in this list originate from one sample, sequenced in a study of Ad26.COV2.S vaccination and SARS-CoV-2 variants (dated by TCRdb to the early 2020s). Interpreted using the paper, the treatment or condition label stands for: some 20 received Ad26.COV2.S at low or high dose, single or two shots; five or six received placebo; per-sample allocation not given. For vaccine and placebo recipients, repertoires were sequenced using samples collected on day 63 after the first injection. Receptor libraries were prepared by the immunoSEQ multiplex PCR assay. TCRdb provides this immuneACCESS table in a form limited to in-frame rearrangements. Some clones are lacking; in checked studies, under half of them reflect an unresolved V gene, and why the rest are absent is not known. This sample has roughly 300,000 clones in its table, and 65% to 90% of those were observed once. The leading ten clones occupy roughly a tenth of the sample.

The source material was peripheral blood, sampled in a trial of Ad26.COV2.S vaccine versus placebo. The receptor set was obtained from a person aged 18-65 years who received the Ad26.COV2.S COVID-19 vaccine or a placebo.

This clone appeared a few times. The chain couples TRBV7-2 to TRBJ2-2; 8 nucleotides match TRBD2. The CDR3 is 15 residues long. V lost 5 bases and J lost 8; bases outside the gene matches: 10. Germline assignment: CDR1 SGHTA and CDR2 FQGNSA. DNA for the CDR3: TGTGCCAGCAGCCTAGTGGGACTAGTAAGTGGGGAGCTGTTTTTT. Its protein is CASSLVGLVSGELFF.

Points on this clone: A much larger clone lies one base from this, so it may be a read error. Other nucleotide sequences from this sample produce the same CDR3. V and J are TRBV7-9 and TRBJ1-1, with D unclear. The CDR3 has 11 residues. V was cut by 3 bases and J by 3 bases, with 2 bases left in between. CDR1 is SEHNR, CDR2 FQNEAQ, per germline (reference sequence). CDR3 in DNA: TGTGCCAGCAGCTTGGACACTGAAGCTTTCTTT. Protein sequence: CASSLDTEAFF. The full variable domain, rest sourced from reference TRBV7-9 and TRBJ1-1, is DTGVSQNPRHKITKRGQNVTFRCDPISEHNRLYWYRQTLGQGPEFLTYFQNEAQLEKSRLLSDRFSAERPKGSFSTLEIQRTEQGDSAMYLCASSLDTEAFFGQGTRLTVV.

CDR3 coding DNA: TGCGCCAGCAGCCAAGGAGGAGGGGATGGGCAGCCCCAGCATTTT. This translates into CASSQGGGDGQPQHF. The chain employs TRBV4-1 and TRBJ1-5, with D perhaps matching TRBD1 (5 bases). V lost 1 base to trimming and J lost 7 bases, with 14 bases between them. CDR1 MGHRA and CDR2 YSYEKL come from the germline V gene. This CDR3 contains 15 residues.

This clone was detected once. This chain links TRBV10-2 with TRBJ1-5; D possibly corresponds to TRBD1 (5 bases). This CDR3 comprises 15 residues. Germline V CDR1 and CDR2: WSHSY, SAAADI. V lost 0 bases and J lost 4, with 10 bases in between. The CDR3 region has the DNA TGCGCCAGCAGTGAGTCAAGGGGAAGGAATCAGCCCCAGCATTTT. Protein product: CASSESRGRNQPQHF.

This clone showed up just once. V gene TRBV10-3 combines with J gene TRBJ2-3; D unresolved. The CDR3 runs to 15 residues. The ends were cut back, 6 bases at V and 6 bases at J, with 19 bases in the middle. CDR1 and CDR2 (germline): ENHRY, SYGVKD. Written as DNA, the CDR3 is TGTGCCATCAGGCCCGGGCAGCCGATATTCGATACGCAGTATTTT. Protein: CAIRPGQPIFDTQYF.

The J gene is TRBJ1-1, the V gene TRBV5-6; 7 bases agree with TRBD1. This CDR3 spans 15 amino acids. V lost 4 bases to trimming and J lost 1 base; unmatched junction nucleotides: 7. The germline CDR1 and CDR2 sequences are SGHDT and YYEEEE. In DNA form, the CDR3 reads TGTGCCAGCAGCCGGCGACAGGGAAGGAACACTGAAGCTTTCTTT. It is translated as CASSRRQGRNTEAFF.

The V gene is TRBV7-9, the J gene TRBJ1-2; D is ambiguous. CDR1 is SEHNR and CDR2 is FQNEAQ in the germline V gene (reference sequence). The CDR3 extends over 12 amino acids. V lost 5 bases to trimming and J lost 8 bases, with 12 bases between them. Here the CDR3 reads CASSPLDGGYTF. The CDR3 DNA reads TGTGCCAGCAGCCCGCTTGACGGGGGCTACACCTTC.

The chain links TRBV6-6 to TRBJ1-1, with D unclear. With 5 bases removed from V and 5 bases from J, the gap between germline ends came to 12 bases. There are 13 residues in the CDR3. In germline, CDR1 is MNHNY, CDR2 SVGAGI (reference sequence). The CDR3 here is CASSATVGTEAFF. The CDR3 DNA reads TGTGCCAGCAGTGCTACCGTGGGGACTGAAGCTTTCTTT.

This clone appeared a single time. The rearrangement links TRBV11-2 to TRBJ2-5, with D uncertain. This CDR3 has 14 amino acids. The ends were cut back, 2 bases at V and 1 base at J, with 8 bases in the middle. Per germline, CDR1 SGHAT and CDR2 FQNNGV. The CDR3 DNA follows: TGTGCCAGCAGCTTACCGGGCAGCCAAGAGACCCAGTACTTC. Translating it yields CASSLPGSQETQYF.

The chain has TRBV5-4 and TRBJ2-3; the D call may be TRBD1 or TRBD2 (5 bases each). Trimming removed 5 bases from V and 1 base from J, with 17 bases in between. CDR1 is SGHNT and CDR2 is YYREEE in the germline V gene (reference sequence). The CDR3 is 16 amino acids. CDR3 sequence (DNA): TGTGCCAGCAGTCCGCTGGGGGACGGGGGCACAGATACGCAGTATTTT. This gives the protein CASSPLGDGGTDTQYF.

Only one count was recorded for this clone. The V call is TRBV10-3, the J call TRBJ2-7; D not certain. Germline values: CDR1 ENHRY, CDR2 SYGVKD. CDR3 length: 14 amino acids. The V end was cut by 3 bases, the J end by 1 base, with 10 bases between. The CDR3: CAISDPGRSYEQYF. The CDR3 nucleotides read TGTGCCATCAGTGATCCCGGTAGGTCCTACGAGCAGTACTTC.

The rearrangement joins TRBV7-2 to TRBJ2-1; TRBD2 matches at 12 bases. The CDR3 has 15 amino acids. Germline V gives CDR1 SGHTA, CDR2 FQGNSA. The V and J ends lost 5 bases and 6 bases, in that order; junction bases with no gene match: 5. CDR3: CASSAPGLAGNEQFF. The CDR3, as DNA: TGTGCCAGCAGCGCACCGGGACTAGCGGGCAATGAGCAGTTCTTC.

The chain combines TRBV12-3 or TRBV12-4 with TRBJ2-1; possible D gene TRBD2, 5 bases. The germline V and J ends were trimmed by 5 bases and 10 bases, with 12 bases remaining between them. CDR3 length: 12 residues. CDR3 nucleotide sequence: TGTGCCAGCAGTCCTGACTACGGCGAGCAGTTCTTC. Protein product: CASSPDYGEQFF.

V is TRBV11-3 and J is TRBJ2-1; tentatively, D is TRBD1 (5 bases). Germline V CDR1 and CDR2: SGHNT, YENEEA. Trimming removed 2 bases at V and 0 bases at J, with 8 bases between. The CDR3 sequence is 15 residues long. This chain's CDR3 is CASSLRTGSYNEQFF. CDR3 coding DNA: TGTGCCAGCAGCTTACGAACAGGCTCCTACAATGAGCAGTTCTTC.

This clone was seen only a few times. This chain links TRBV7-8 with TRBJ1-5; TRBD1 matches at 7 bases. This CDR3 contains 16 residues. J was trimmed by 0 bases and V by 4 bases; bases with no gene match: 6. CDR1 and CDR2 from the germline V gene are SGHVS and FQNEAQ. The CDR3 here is CASSSSGGTSNQPQHF. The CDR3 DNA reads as TGTGCCAGCAGCTCCTCAGGGGGTACTAGCAATCAGCCCCAGCATTTT.

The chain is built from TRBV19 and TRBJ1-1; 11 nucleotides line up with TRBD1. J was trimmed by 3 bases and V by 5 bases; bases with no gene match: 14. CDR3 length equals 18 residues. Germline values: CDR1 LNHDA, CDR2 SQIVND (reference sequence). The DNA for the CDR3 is TGTGCCAGTAGTGTACCGGGACAGGGGGACCATTGGGACACTGAAGCTTTCTTT. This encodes CASSVPGQGDHWDTEAFF.

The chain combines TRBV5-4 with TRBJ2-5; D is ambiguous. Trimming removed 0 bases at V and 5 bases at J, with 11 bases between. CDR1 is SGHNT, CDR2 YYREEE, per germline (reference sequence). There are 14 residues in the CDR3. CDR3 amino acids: CASSLDPGFETQYF. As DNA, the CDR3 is TGTGCCAGCAGCTTGGATCCGGGTTTCGAGACCCAGTACTTC.

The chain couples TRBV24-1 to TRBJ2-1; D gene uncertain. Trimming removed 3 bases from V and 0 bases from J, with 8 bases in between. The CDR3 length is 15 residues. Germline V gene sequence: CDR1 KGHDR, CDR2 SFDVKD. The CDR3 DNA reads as TGTGCCACCAGTGATCGCGTCAGCTCCTACAATGAGCAGTTCTTC. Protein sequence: CATSDRVSSYNEQFF.

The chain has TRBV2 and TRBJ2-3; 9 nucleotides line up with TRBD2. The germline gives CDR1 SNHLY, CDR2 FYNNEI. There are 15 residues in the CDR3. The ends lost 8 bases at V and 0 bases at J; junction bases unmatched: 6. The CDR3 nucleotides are TGTGCCAGCTTGAGTGCGGGGGGGAGCACAGATACGCAGTATTTT. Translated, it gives CASLSAGGSTDTQYF.

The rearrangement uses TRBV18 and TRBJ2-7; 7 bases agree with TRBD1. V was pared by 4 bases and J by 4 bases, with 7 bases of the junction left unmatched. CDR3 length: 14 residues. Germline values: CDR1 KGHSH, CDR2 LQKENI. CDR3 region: CASSLGQVRYEQYF. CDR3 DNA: TGTGCCAGCTCACTCGGACAGGTTAGGTACGAGCAGTACTTC. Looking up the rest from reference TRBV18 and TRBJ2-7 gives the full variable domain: NAGVMQNPRHLVRRRGQEARLRCSPMKGHSHVYWYRQLPEEGLKFMVYLQKENIIDESGMPKERFSAEFPKEGPSILRIQQVVRGDSAAYFCASSLGQVRYEQYFGPGTRLTVT.

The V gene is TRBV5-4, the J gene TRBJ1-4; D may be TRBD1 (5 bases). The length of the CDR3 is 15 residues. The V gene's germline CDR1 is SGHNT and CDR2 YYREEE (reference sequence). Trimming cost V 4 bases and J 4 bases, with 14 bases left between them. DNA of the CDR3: TGTGCCAGCAGCCTGAAGGGGATTCTTAATGAAAAACTGTTTTTT. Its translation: CASSLKGILNEKLFF.

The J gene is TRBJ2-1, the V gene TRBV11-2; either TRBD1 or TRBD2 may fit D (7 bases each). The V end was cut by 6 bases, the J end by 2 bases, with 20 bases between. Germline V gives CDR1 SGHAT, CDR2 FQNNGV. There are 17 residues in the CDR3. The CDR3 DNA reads TGTGCCAGCAGTCCTCAGGGGGGGGGACAGACCTACAATGAGCAGTTCTTC. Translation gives CASSPQGGGQTYNEQFF.

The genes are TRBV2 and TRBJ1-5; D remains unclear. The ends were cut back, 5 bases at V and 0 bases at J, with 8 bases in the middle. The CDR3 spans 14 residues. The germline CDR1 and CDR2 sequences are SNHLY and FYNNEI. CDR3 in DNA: TGTGCCAGCAGTAGGGAGTATAGCAATCAGCCCCAGCATTTT. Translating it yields CASSREYSNQPQHF.

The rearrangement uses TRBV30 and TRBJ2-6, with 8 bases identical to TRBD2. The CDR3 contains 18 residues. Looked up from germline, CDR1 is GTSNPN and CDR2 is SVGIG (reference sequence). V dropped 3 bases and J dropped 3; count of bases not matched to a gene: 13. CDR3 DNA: TGTGCCTGGAGGGGGGCGATCGGGAGGGCCCGTGGGGCCAACGTCCTGACTTTC. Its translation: CAWRGAIGRARGANVLTF.

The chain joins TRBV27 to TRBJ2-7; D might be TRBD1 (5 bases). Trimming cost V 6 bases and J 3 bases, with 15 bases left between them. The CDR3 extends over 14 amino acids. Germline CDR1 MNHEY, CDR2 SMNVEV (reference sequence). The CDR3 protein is CASSNQGTYYEQYF. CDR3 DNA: TGTGCCAGCAGCAATCAGGGAACTTACTACGAGCAGTACTTC.

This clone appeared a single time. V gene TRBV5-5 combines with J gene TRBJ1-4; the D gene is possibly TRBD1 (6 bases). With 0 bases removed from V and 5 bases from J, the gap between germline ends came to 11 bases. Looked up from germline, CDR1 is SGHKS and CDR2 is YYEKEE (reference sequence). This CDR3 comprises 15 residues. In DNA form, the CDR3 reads TGTGCCAGCAGCTTGGGAGGGGGAAGGAATGAAAAACTGTTTTTT. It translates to CASSLGGGRNEKLFF.

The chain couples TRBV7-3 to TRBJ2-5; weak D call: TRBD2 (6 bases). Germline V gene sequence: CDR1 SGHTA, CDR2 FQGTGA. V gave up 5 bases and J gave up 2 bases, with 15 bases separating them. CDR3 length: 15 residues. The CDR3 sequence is CASSAGGGTQETQYF. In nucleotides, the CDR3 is TGTGCCAGCAGCGCCGGTGGGGGGACTCAAGAGACCCAGTACTTC.

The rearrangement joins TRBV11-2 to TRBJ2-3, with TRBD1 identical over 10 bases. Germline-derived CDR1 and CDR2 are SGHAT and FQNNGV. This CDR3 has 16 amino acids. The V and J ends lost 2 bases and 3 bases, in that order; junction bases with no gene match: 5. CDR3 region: CASSLLPGQGTDTQYF. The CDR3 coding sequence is TGTGCCAGCAGCTTACTCCCGGGACAGGGGACAGATACGCAGTATTTT.